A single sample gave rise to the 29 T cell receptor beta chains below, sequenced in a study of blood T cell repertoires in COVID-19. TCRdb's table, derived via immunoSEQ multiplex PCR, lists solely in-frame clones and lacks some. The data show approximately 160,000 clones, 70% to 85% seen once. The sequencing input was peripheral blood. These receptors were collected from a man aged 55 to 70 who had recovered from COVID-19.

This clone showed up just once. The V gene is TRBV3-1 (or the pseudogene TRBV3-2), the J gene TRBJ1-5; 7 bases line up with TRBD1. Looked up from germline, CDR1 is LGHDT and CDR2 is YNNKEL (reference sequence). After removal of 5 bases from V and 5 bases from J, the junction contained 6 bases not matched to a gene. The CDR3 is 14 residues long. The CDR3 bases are TGTGCCAGCAGCTCTCGGACAGGCGATCAGCCCCAGCATTTT. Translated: CASSSRTGDQPQHF.

The CDR3 DNA is TGTGCCAGCTCACCCCGGGATGAAAAACTGTTTTTT. This sequence encodes CASSPRDEKLFF. The chain links TRBV18 to TRBJ1-4; no clear D. CDR1 is KGHSH, CDR2 LQKENI, per germline. V was shortened by 3 bases and J by 6 bases, with 5 bases between the two germline ends. The CDR3 consists of 12 residues. Full variable domain (outside the CDR3, taken from reference TRBV18 and TRBJ1-4): NAGVMQNPRHLVRRRGQEARLRCSPMKGHSHVYWYRQLPEEGLKFMVYLQKENIIDESGMPKERFSAEFPKEGPSILRIQQVVRGDSAAYFCASSPRDEKLFFGSGTQLSVL.

This chain's CDR3 is CASSVEGVTEAFF. CDR3 sequence (DNA): TGTGCCAGCAGCGTAGAAGGGGTCACTGAAGCTTTCTTT. This sequence joins TRBV9 and TRBJ1-1; tentative D call: TRBD1 (5 bases). Per germline, CDR1 SGDLS and CDR2 YYNGEE. This CDR3 comprises 13 residues. V was clipped by 0 bases and J by 4 bases, with 7 bases between them.

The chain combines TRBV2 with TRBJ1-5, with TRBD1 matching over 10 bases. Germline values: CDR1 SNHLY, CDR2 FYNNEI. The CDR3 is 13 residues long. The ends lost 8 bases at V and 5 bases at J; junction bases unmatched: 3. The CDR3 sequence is CASRGTGDQPQHF. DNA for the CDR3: TGTGCCAGCCGAGGGACAGGGGATCAGCCCCAGCATTTT. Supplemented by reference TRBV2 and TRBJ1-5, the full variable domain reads EPEVTQTPSHQVTQMGQEVILRCVPISNHLYFYWYRQILGQKVEFLVSFYNNEISEKSEIFDDQFSVERPDGSNFTLKIRSTKLEDSAMYFCASRGTGDQPQHFGDGTRLSIL.

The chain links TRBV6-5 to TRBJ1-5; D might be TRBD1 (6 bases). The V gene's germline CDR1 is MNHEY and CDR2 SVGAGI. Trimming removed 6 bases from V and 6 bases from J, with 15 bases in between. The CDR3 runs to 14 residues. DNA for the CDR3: TGTGCCAGCAGCAACGGGGGGCAAGGTCAGCCCCAGCATTTT. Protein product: CASSNGGQGQPQHF.

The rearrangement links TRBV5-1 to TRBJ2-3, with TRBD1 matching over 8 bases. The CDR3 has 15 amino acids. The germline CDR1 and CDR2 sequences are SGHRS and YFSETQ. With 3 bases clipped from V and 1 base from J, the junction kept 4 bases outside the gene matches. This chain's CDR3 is CASSSRGQGTDTQYF. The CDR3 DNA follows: TGCGCCAGCAGCTCCAGGGGGCAAGGCACAGATACGCAGTATTTT.

CDR3 amino acids: CASSGRSGTQYF. CDR3 coding DNA: TGTGCCAGCAGCGGCCGAAGTGGGACCCAGTACTTC. The chain joins TRBV11-2 to TRBJ2-5; no clear D. The CDR3 sequence is 12 residues long. The ends were cut back, 5 bases at V and 7 bases at J, with 11 bases in the middle. The V gene's germline CDR1 is SGHAT and CDR2 FQNNGV.

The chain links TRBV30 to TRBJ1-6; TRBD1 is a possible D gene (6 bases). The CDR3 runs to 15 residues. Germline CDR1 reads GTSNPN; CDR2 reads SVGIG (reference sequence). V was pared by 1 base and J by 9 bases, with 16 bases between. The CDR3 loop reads CAWSALGGMISPLHF. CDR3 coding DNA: TGTGCCTGGAGTGCCCTAGGGGGTATGATTTCACCCCTCCACTTT. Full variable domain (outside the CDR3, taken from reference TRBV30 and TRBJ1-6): SQTIHQWPATLVQPVGSPLSLECTVEGTSNPNLYWYRQAAGRGLQLLFYSVGIGQISSEVPQNLSASRPQDRQFILSSKKLLLSDSGFYLCAWSALGGMISPLHFGNGTRLTVT.

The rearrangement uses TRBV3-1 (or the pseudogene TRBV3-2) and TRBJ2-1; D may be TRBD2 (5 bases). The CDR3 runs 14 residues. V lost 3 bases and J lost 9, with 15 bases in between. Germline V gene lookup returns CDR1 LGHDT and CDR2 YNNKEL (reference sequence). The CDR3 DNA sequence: TGTGCCAGCAGCCAGAGGTTCGGAGGAGGTGAGCAGTTCTTC. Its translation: CASSQRFGGGEQFF.

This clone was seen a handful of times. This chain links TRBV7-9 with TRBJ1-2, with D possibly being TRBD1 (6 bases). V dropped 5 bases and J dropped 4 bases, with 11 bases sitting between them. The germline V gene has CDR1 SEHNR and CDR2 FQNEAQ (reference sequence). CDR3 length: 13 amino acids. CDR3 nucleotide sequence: TGTGCCAGCAGCCGCACAGGGATCTATGGCTACACCTTC. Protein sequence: CASSRTGIYGYTF.

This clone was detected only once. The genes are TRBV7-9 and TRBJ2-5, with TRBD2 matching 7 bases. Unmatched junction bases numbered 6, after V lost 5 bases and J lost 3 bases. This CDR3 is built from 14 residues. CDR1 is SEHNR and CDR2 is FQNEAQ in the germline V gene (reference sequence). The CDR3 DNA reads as TGTGCCAGCAGCCCGAGCGGGACTAAAGAGACCCAGTACTTC. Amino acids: CASSPSGTKETQYF.

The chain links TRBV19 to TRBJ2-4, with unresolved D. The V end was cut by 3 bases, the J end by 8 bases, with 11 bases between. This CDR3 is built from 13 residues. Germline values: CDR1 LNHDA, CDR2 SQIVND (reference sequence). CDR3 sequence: CASSMMQRDIQYF. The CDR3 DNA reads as TGTGCCAGTAGTATGATGCAACGGGACATTCAGTACTTC.

The chain's CDR3 is CSGEGTGGANTEAFF. The CDR3 nucleotides read TGCAGCGGGGAGGGAACAGGGGGCGCGAACACTGAAGCTTTCTTT. The chain has TRBV29-1 and TRBJ1-1; 9 positions match TRBD1. CDR3 length: 15 amino acids. With 7 bases clipped from V and 1 base from J, the junction kept 10 bases outside the gene matches. Germline lookup yields CDR1 SQVTM and CDR2 ANQGSEA. The variable domain in full, completed from reference TRBV29-1 and TRBJ1-1, reads SAVISQKPSRDICQRGTSLTIQCQVDSQVTMMFWYRQQPGQSLTLIATANQGSEATYESGFVIDKFPISRPNLTFSTLTVSNMSPEDSSIYLCSGEGTGGANTEAFFGQGTRLTVV.

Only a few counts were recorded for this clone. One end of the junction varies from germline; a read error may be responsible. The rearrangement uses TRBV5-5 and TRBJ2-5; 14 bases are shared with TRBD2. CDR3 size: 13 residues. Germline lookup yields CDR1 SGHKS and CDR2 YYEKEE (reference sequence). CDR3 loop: CASSLGLAGVPHF. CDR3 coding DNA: TGTGCCAGCAGCCTGGGACTAGCGGGGGTCCCCCACTTC.

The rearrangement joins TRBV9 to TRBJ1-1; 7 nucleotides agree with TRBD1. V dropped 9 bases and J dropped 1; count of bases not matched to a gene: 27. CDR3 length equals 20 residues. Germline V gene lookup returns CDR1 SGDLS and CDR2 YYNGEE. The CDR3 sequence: CATLVPDRDGPYCGNTEAFF. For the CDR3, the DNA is TGTGCCACCCTAGTACCCGACAGGGACGGCCCCTACTGTGGGAACACTGAAGCTTTCTTT.

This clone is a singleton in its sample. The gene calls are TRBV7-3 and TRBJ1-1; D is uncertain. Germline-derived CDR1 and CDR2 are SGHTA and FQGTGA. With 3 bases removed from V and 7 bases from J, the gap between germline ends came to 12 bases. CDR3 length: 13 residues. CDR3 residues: CASSFFPGSEAFF. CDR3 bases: TGTGCCAGCAGCTTCTTCCCCGGGAGTGAAGCTTTCTTT.

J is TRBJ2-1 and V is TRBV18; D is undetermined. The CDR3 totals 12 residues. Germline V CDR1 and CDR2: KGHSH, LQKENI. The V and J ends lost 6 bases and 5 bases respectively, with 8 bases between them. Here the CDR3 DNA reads TGTGCCAGCTCCGGCCGGGACAATGAGCAGTTCTTC. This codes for CASSGRDNEQFF.

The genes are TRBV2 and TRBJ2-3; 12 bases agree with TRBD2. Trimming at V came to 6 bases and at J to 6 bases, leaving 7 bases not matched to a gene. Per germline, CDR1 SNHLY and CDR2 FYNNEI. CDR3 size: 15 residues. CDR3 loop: CASRWGLAGWDTQYF. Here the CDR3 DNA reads TGTGCCAGCAGATGGGGACTAGCGGGTTGGGATACGCAGTATTTT.

The CDR3 region is CASSRDREETYGYTF. The CDR3, as DNA: TGTGCCAGCAGCCGGGACAGGGAAGAGACCTATGGCTACACCTTC. The V gene is TRBV6-5, the J gene TRBJ1-2; 9 nucleotides line up with TRBD1. CDR1 MNHEY and CDR2 SVGAGI come from the germline V gene. V gave up 6 bases and J gave up 4 bases; unmatched junction bases: 9. The CDR3 spans 15 residues.

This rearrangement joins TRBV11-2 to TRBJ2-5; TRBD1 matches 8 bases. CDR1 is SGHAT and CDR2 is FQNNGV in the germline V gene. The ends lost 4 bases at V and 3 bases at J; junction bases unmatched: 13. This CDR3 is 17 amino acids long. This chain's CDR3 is CASSWGTGLTGEETQYF. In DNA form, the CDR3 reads TGTGCCAGCAGCTGGGGGACAGGCCTAACCGGAGAAGAGACCCAGTACTTC. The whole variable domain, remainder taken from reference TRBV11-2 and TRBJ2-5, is EAGVAQSPRYKIIEKRQSVAFWCNPISGHATLYWYQQILGQGPKLLIQFQNNGVVDDSQLPKDRFSAERLKGVDSTLKIQPAKLEDSAVYLCASSWGTGLTGEETQYFGPGTRLLVL.

CDR3 sequence (DNA): TGTGCCAGCAGCTTCGGGGGGAACACCGGGGAGCTGTTTTTT. Translated: CASSFGGNTGELFF. The J gene is TRBJ2-2, the V gene TRBV7-2, with D possibly TRBD2 on 6 matching bases. Deletions cut 3 bases from V and 1 base from J, with 6 bases between. The germline V gene encodes CDR1 SGHTA and CDR2 FQGNSA. The CDR3 is 14 amino acids.

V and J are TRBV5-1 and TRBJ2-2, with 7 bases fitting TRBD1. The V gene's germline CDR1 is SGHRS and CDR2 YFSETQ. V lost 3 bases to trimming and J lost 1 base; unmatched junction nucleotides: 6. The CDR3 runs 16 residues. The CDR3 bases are TGCGCCAGCAGCTCAGGCGACAGGGAGAACACCGGGGAGCTGTTTTTT. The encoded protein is CASSSGDRENTGELFF.

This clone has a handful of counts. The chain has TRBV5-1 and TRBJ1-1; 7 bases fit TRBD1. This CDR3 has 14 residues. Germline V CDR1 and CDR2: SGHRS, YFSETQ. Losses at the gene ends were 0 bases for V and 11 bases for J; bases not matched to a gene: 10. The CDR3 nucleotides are TGCGCCAGCAGCTTGGGAGGACAGGCCCAAGAGGCTTTCTTT. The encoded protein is CASSLGGQAQEAFF.

The DNA for the CDR3 is TGTGCCTGGAGTACAGGGGCCACTGAAGCTTTCTTT. Translated: CAWSTGATEAFF. The chain has TRBV30 and TRBJ1-1; TRBD1 aligns across 7 bases. The V gene end was trimmed by 2 bases and the J gene end by 4 bases; junction bases not matched to a gene: 1. From germline, CDR1 is GTSNPN and CDR2 SVGIG (reference sequence). The CDR3 extends over 12 amino acids. Combining the CDR3 with reference TRBV30 and TRBJ1-1 gives the whole variable domain SQTIHQWPATLVQPVGSPLSLECTVEGTSNPNLYWYRQAAGRGLQLLFYSVGIGQISSEVPQNLSASRPQDRQFILSSKKLLLSDSGFYLCAWSTGATEAFFGQGTRLTVV.

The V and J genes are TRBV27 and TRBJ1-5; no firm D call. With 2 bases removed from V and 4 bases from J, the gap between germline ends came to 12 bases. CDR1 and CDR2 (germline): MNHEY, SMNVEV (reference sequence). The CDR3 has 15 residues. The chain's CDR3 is CASSLNGEENQPQHF. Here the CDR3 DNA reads TGTGCCAGCAGTTTAAATGGGGAGGAAAATCAGCCCCAGCATTTT.

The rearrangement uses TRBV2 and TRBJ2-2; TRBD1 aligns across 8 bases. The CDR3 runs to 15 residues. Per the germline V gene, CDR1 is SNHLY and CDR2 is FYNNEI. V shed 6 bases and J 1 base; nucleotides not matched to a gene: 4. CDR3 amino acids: CASSAGTGNTGELFF. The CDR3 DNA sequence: TGTGCCAGCAGCGCCGGGACAGGGAACACCGGGGAGCTGTTTTTT.

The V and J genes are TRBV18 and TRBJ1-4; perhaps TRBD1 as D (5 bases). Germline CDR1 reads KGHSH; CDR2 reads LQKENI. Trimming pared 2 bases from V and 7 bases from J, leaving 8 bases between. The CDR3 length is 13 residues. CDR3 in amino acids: CASSPGGGEKLFF. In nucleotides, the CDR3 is TGTGCCAGCTCACCAGGGGGAGGTGAAAAACTGTTTTTT.

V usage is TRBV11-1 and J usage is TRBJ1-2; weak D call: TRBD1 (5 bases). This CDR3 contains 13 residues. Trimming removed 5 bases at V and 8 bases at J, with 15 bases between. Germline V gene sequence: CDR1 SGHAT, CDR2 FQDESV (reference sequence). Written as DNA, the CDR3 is TGTGCCAGCAGCCCTGTGCAGGGAGGCGGCTACACCTTC. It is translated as CASSPVQGGGYTF.

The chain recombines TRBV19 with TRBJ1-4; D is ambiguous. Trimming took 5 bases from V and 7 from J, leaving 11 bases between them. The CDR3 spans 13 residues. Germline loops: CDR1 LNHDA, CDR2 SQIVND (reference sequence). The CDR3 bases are TGTGCCAGTAGTTCGGATCTAGGTGAAAAACTGTTTTTT. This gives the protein CASSSDLGEKLFF. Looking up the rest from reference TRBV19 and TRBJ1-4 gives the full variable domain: DGGITQSPKYLFRKEGQNVTLSCEQNLNHDAMYWYRQDPGQGLRLIYYSQIVNDFQKGDIAEGYSVSREKKESFPLTVTSAQKNPTAFYLCASSSDLGEKLFFGSGTQLSVL.